This T cell receptor (beta chain) was identified during a study of shared clonotypes between healthy human individuals. Study-level findings and limits: Naive subsets generally had larger estimated richness than memory subsets.

Profiling relied on immunoSEQ multiplex PCR, and the TCRdb table lists in-frame clones only, not all of them. The sample includes roughly 2.2 million clones, less than 95% seen only once; the top ten take 0.37%. Notes on this clone: Its antigen is as yet unknown.

This receptor was taken from a man between 18 and 29 years old in good health. Some clones in this sample may be carry-over from other donors' samples. The specimen was naive CD4+ T cells from PBMCs. Described subset: CD45RA+ positively selected.

This CDR3 reads CASSQALAGVTDTQYF. CDR3 sequence (DNA): TGTGCCAGCAGTCAGGCCCTAGCGGGTGTCACAGATACGCAGTATTTT. The V gene is TRBV28, the J gene TRBJ2-3; 8 nucleotides match TRBD2. Germline V lookup: CDR1 MDHEN, CDR2 SYDVKM. The junction had 9 bases not matched to a gene; V was cut back by 5 bases and J by 2 bases. CDR3 length equals 16 residues.